The 22 T cell receptor beta chains listed next were all sequenced from one sample in a study of blood T cell repertoires in COVID-19. Clones were read by immunoSEQ multiplex PCR, and TCRdb kept only the in-frame ones, dropping some. The sample shows around 130,000 clones, roughly 84% of them seen only once. The sequencing input was peripheral blood. The receptors come from a human donor in a cohort sampled during active COVID-19.

The J gene is TRBJ1-2, the V gene TRBV24-1, with TRBD1 identical over 9 bases. This CDR3 is 17 amino acids long. Trimming cost V 4 bases and J 5 bases; bases outside gene matches: 13. CDR1 and CDR2 (germline): KGHDR, SFDVKD. For the CDR3, the DNA is TGTGCCACCAGTGACTTCAGGACAGGGGAAGGACTGTATGGCTACACCTTC. The encoded protein is CATSDFRTGEGLYGYTF.

This clone was detected once. The chain combines TRBV6-6 with TRBJ1-4; D remains ambiguous. V dropped 2 bases and J dropped 1 base, with 5 bases sitting between them. This CDR3 is 14 amino acids long. Per germline, CDR1 MNHNY and CDR2 SVGAGI (reference sequence). The CDR3 nucleotides are TGTGCCAGCAGTTACGAGCGAACTAATGAAAAACTGTTTTTT. This encodes CASSYERTNEKLFF.

V gene TRBV5-1 combines with J gene TRBJ2-3; 9 positions agree with TRBD2. Germline assignment: CDR1 SGHRS and CDR2 YFSETQ. The CDR3 totals 16 residues. The CDR3 sequence is CPRSLRGGGGPDTQYF. The DNA for the CDR3 is TGCCCCCGCAGCTTGCGCGGCGGGGGGGGGCCAGATACGCAGTATTTT.

The chain recombines TRBV27 with TRBJ1-2, with TRBD1 identical over 8 bases. The junction had 11 bases not matched to a gene; V was cut back by 1 base and J by 7 bases. Looked up from germline, CDR1 is MNHEY and CDR2 is SMNVEV (reference sequence). The CDR3 spans 16 residues. The CDR3 region has the DNA TGTGCCAGCAGTTTATTTGGACCTCAGGGGGCGGTTGGCTACACCTTC. As protein: CASSLFGPQGAVGYTF.

The genes are TRBV11-1 and TRBJ2-1; D is undetermined. The CDR3 has 14 residues. Germline CDR1 SGHAT, CDR2 FQDESV (reference sequence). CDR3 amino acids: CAYRRVSSYNEQFF. In DNA form, the CDR3 reads TGTGCGTACCGCCGCGTTAGCTCCTACAATGAGCAGTTCTTC.

The rearrangement joins TRBV2 to TRBJ2-7, with a possible D match to TRBD1 (5 bases). V lost 7 bases and J lost 2, with 9 bases in between. The CDR3 contains 12 residues. Germline V gives CDR1 SNHLY, CDR2 FYNNEI. The CDR3 spells CASTDSPYEQYF. CDR3 in DNA: TGTGCCAGCACTGACAGTCCCTACGAGCAGTACTTC.

The gene calls are TRBV1 and TRBJ1-3. TRBV1 is tagged as a pseudogene. There are 16 residues in the CDR3. CDR3 sequence (DNA): TGCACCAGCAGCCACTCGGCCAACTACTCTGGAAACACCATATATTTT. The encoded protein is CTSSHSANYSGNTIYF.

The rearrangement joins TRBV2 to TRBJ1-6, with D perhaps TRBD1 (5 bases). V lost 7 bases and J 0 bases, leaving 13 bases between the germline ends. CDR1 SNHLY and CDR2 FYNNEI come from the germline V gene. CDR3 length: 16 amino acids. The CDR3 loop reads CASTSGKSSYNSPLHF. The DNA for the CDR3 is TGTGCCAGCACCTCAGGGAAAAGCTCCTATAATTCACCCCTCCACTTT.

V is TRBV29-1 and J is TRBJ1-1; D perhaps matches TRBD1 (5 bases). The germline CDR1 and CDR2 sequences are SQVTM and ANQGSEA. The CDR3 contains 13 residues. The germline V and J ends were trimmed by 2 bases and 1 base, with 8 bases remaining between them. Here the CDR3 reads CSVERGTNTEAFF. As DNA, the CDR3 is TGCAGCGTTGAAAGGGGAACGAACACTGAAGCTTTCTTT.

The V call is TRBV29-1, the J call TRBJ1-2, with 10 bases lining up with TRBD1. This CDR3 contains 12 residues. The junction had 5 bases not matched to a gene; V was cut back by 6 bases and J by 7 bases. Per the germline V gene, CDR1 is SQVTM and CDR2 is ANQGSEA. In DNA form, the CDR3 reads TGCAGCGTGGTGACAGGGGGCTTTGGCTACACCTTC. Amino acids: CSVVTGGFGYTF.

The chain has TRBV7-9 and TRBJ1-1, with TRBD1 as a possible D gene (6 bases). The CDR3 extends over 14 amino acids. The germline V gene encodes CDR1 SEHNR and CDR2 FQNEAQ (reference sequence). V was cut by 5 bases and J by 7 bases, with 17 bases left in between. The CDR3 sequence is CASSKGQVAFEAFF. For the CDR3, the DNA is TGTGCCAGCAGCAAGGGACAAGTTGCCTTTGAAGCTTTCTTT.

This chain connects TRBV5-1 to TRBJ1-2; 9 bases are shared with TRBD1. The CDR3 is 15 residues long. V dropped 2 bases and J dropped 2; count of bases not matched to a gene: 4. CDR1 and CDR2 (germline): SGHRS, YFSETQ. CDR3 sequence: CASSLRQGVNYGYTF. The CDR3, as DNA: TGCGCCAGCAGCTTAAGACAGGGGGTGAACTATGGCTACACCTTC.

This chain uses TRBV19 with TRBJ1-5; 7 bases are shared with TRBD1. Unmatched junction bases numbered 4, after V lost 8 bases and J lost 3 bases. The length of the CDR3 is 13 residues. The germline V gene has CDR1 LNHDA and CDR2 SQIVND (reference sequence). The chain's CDR3 is CASRTGDNQPQHF. CDR3 sequence (DNA): TGTGCCAGTCGGACAGGTGACAATCAGCCCCAGCATTTT.

The J gene is TRBJ1-5, the V gene TRBV2; maybe TRBD1 (6 bases). CDR3 length equals 19 residues. Germline lookup yields CDR1 SNHLY and CDR2 FYNNEI. V lost 0 bases and J lost 5, with 23 bases in between. In nucleotides, the CDR3 is TGTGCCAGCAGTGAAGCGCTCCCCAGGGGCATTCGTTACCATCAGCCCCAGCATTTT. It is translated as CASSEALPRGIRYHQPQHF.

In its sample, this clone was seen a few times. The DNA of the CDR3 is TGTGCCAGTAGTATTTTGGGGACAGCGAACACCGGGGAGCTGTTTTTT. Translation: CASSILGTANTGELFF. The chain combines TRBV19 with TRBJ2-2, with 7 bases aligning to TRBD1. The V gene end was trimmed by 3 bases and the J gene end by 0 bases; junction bases not matched to a gene: 4. Germline CDR1 is LNHDA and CDR2 is SQIVND (reference sequence). This CDR3 spans 16 amino acids. Complete variable domain (other parts from reference TRBV19 and TRBJ2-2): DGGITQSPKYLFRKEGQNVTLSCEQNLNHDAMYWYRQDPGQGLRLIYYSQIVNDFQKGDIAEGYSVSREKKESFPLTVTSAQKNPTAFYLCASSILGTANTGELFFGEGSRLTVL.

J is TRBJ2-7 and V is TRBV2; TRBD2 agrees at 10 bases. Germline V CDR1 and CDR2: SNHLY, FYNNEI. The V and J ends lost 6 bases and 1 base, in that order; junction bases with no gene match: 3. The CDR3 length is 14 residues. CDR3 sequence (DNA): TGTGCCAGCAGGGTAGCGGGGGGATCCTACGAGCAGTACTTC. Translating gives CASRVAGGSYEQYF.

The chain has TRBV5-4 and TRBJ1-4; 10 bases align to TRBD1. Looked up from germline, CDR1 is SGHNT and CDR2 is YYREEE (reference sequence). This CDR3 has 15 residues. J lost 8 bases, V lost 2 bases, and 6 bases had no gene match. DNA for the CDR3: TGTGCCAGCAGCTTCGACAGGGGGCGCGGAGAAAAACTGTTTTTT. It specifies CASSFDRGRGEKLFF.

This chain connects TRBV6-5 to TRBJ1-5; D gene uncertain. This CDR3 comprises 11 residues. V lost 10 bases, J lost 0 bases, and 4 bases lay in between. Germline-derived CDR1 and CDR2 are MNHEY and SVGAGI. The CDR3: CATHSNQPQHF. The CDR3 DNA reads as TGTGCCACCCATAGCAATCAGCCCCAGCATTTT.

The rearrangement joins TRBV6-2 or TRBV6-3 to TRBJ2-3; D gene unclear. The ends were cut back, 6 bases at V and 1 base at J, with 8 bases in the middle. This CDR3 is built from 13 residues. Germline loops: CDR1 MNHEY, CDR2 SVGEGT. CDR3 nucleotides: TGTGCCAGCAGCCCACAACGCACAGATACGCAGTATTTT. It encodes CASSPQRTDTQYF.

The rearrangement uses TRBV6-6 and TRBJ1-6; TRBD1 is a possible D gene (6 bases). The V and J ends lost 0 bases and 8 bases respectively, with 11 bases between them. The CDR3 has 15 amino acids. Germline lookup yields CDR1 MNHNY and CDR2 SVGAGI (reference sequence). This CDR3 is CASSYSGAGYSPLHF. The CDR3 DNA reads TGTGCCAGCAGTTACTCGGGGGCAGGTTATTCACCCCTCCACTTT.

V gene TRBV25-1 combines with J gene TRBJ1-6; the D gene is possibly TRBD1 (5 bases). Trimming stripped 2 bases from V and 9 bases from J, with 11 bases between. Germline-derived CDR1 and CDR2 are MGHDK and SYGVNS. This CDR3 region has 14 residues. The CDR3 reads CASSEPGIGSPLHF. The CDR3 region has the DNA TGTGCCAGCAGTGAACCAGGGATCGGTTCACCCCTCCACTTT.

The CDR3 region has the DNA TGCGCCAGCAGCCCAGGGGATTCCTACGAGCAGTACTTC. Protein product: CASSPGDSYEQYF. The chain joins TRBV5-1 to TRBJ2-7; TRBD1 is a possible D gene (6 bases). The CDR3 is 13 amino acids. Germline loops: CDR1 SGHRS, CDR2 YFSETQ. Trimming stripped 4 bases from V and 1 base from J, with 9 bases between.